A single sample gave rise to the 12 T cell receptor beta chains below, sequenced in a study of OX40 agonist ivuxolimab in advanced cancers. Generated by immunoSEQ multiplex PCR, the TCRdb table keeps only in-frame clones and is missing some. This table has about 88,000 clones, approximately 85% appearing once. The input for sequencing was CD4+ or CD8+ T cells sorted from blood, taken in a trial of the OX40 agonist ivuxolimab. These receptors came from an adult with an advanced solid tumor such as melanoma, head and neck, liver or kidney cancer.

V gene TRBV27 combines with J gene TRBJ2-5; D remains ambiguous. Germline CDR1 is MNHEY and CDR2 is SMNVEV (reference sequence). Trimming removed 3 bases from V and 4 bases from J, with 12 bases in between. This CDR3 is built from 14 residues. CDR3 protein: CASSFRQKRETQYF. Here the CDR3 DNA reads TGTGCCAGCAGTTTTAGGCAGAAACGAGAGACCCAGTACTTC.

The rearrangement joins TRBV30 to TRBJ2-4; D tentatively fits TRBD1 or TRBD2 (5 bases each). CDR1 is GTSNPN and CDR2 is SVGIG in the germline V gene (reference sequence). CDR3 length: 14 residues. The ends were cut back, 0 bases at V and 0 bases at J, with 6 bases in the middle. Here the CDR3 reads CAWSVGTAKNIQYF. CDR3 coding DNA: TGTGCCTGGAGTGTAGGGACAGCCAAAAACATTCAGTACTTC.

There are a few counts of this clone. The sample contains more than one DNA sequence encoding this CDR3. The chain couples TRBV28 to TRBJ1-2; D ambiguous. Germline-derived CDR1 and CDR2 are MDHEN and SYDVKM. The CDR3 spans 11 residues. Deletions cut 2 bases from V and 2 bases from J, with 0 bases between. The CDR3 loop reads CASSLNYGYTF. DNA for the CDR3: TGTGCCAGCAGTTTAAACTATGGCTACACCTTC.

J is TRBJ1-6 and V is TRBV5-8; perhaps TRBD1 as D (5 bases). Germline lookup yields CDR1 SGHTS and CDR2 YDEGEE. The length of the CDR3 is 14 residues. Trimming cost V 3 bases and J 14 bases, with 18 bases left between them. The CDR3 loop is CASSWQEGLGSLHF. The CDR3 coding sequence is TGTGCCAGCAGCTGGCAGGAGGGGCTAGGATCCCTCCACTTT.

The chain uses TRBV2 and TRBJ2-2; 13 nucleotides match TRBD2. Losses at the gene ends were 2 bases for V and 3 bases for J; bases not matched to a gene: 15. The CDR3 is made up of 21 amino acids. The germline gives CDR1 SNHLY, CDR2 FYNNEI. The CDR3 DNA sequence: TGTGCCAGCAGTGAATTTGTGCCCGGACTAGCGGGAGCCCCCGACACCGGGGAGCTGTTTTTT. Translated: CASSEFVPGLAGAPDTGELFF.

The chain couples TRBV25-1 to TRBJ2-5, with D unresolved. The V end was cut by 7 bases, the J end by 0 bases, with 6 bases between. The CDR3 extends over 12 amino acids. CDR1 MGHDK and CDR2 SYGVNS come from the germline V gene. In nucleotides, the CDR3 is TGTGCCAGCACGGTCAACCAAGAGACCCAGTACTTC. The encoded protein is CASTVNQETQYF.

The chain carries TRBV18 and TRBJ1-1; unclear D gene. CDR1 and CDR2 (germline): KGHSH, LQKENI. This CDR3 has 15 amino acids. V was cut by 3 bases and J by 0 bases, with 11 bases left in between. In DNA, the CDR3 is TGTGCCAGCTCACCTTCGACGAACATGAACACTGAAGCTTTCTTT. Protein: CASSPSTNMNTEAFF.

This chain joins TRBV28 and TRBJ1-5, with D uncertain. V was shortened by 3 bases and J by 4 bases, with 10 bases between the two germline ends. Germline V gene lookup returns CDR1 MDHEN and CDR2 SYDVKM. This CDR3 comprises 14 residues. In DNA form, the CDR3 reads TGTGCCAGCAGTTTGCGAGCCGGGAATCAGCCCCAGCATTTT. It yields the protein CASSLRAGNQPQHF.

This rearrangement joins TRBV5-1 to TRBJ2-2, with 9 positions matching TRBD1. Germline V gene sequence: CDR1 SGHRS, CDR2 YFSETQ. The CDR3 covers 15 residues. The V and J ends lost 3 bases and 5 bases, in that order; junction bases with no gene match: 5. CDR3 region: CASSSDRGSTGELFF. The CDR3 DNA sequence: TGCGCCAGCAGCTCGGACAGGGGATCAACCGGGGAGCTGTTTTTT.

There are a few counts of this clone. The gene calls are TRBV9 and TRBJ2-1, with 8 bases identical to TRBD2. The germline gives CDR1 SGDLS, CDR2 YYNGEE. The ends lost 3 bases at V and 2 bases at J; junction bases unmatched: 19. The length of the CDR3 is 20 residues. This chain's CDR3 is CASSGLWAAGVSGPYNEQFF. In DNA, the CDR3 is TGTGCCAGCAGCGGCCTATGGGCAGCGGGAGTGAGTGGCCCCTACAATGAGCAGTTCTTC.

V is TRBV6-1 and J is TRBJ1-6; 10 bases map to TRBD1. Germline lookup yields CDR1 MNHNS and CDR2 SASEGT. CDR3 length equals 16 residues. Trimming at V came to 4 bases and at J to 4 bases, leaving 4 bases not matched to a gene. In nucleotides, the CDR3 is TGTGCCAGCAGTGGACGGACAGGGGGTTATAATTCACCCCTCCACTTT. It yields the protein CASSGRTGGYNSPLHF.

The chain employs TRBV2 and TRBJ1-2; TRBD1 agrees at 10 bases. CDR3 length: 17 residues. Germline assignment: CDR1 SNHLY and CDR2 FYNNEI. V was pared by 1 base and J by 0 bases, with 5 bases of the junction left unmatched. For the CDR3, the DNA is TGTGCCAGCAGTGAAGTATTTGGGACAGGGGCTAACTATGGCTACACCTTC. Translation gives CASSEVFGTGANYGYTF. The full variable domain, with the rest looked up from reference TRBV2 and TRBJ1-2, is EPEVTQTPSHQVTQMGQEVILRCVPISNHLYFYWYRQILGQKVEFLVSFYNNEISEKSEIFDDQFSVERPDGSNFTLKIRSTKLEDSAMYFCASSEVFGTGANYGYTFGSGTRLTVV.